This TCR beta chain was sequenced for a study of shared clonotypes between healthy human individuals. Study-wide results and limits: Generally, estimated richness proved larger in naive subsets than it did in memory subsets. Among donors, sharing of clonotypes was expected to be affected by sequencing depth. The small donor group covered limited genetic and exposure diversity.

The assay ran at deep level. Clones were sequenced by immunoSEQ multiplex PCR, and TCRdb holds only the in-frame ones, with some missing. This table holds some 740,000 clones, roughly 92% found once. Only CD45RO-negative cells positively selected for CCR7 counted as naive CD8 cells, so terminally differentiated effector memory CD45RA+ cells were excluded. The CDR3 contains 13 residues. The V gene's germline CDR1 is MNHEY and CDR2 SMNVEV (reference sequence). The ends lost 6 bases at V and 4 bases at J; junction bases unmatched: 6. This clone has only one observation. Its antigen is not identified. In the same sample, other DNA sequences code for this CDR3.

This receptor was obtained from a man younger than 45 in good health. The sequencing input was naive CD8+ T cells sorted from blood. The V and J genes are TRBV27 and TRBJ2-7; 7 bases fit TRBD1. The CDR3, as DNA: TGTGCCAGCAGCCTGACAGGGAATTACGAGCAGTACTTC. Translated: CASSLTGNYEQYF.